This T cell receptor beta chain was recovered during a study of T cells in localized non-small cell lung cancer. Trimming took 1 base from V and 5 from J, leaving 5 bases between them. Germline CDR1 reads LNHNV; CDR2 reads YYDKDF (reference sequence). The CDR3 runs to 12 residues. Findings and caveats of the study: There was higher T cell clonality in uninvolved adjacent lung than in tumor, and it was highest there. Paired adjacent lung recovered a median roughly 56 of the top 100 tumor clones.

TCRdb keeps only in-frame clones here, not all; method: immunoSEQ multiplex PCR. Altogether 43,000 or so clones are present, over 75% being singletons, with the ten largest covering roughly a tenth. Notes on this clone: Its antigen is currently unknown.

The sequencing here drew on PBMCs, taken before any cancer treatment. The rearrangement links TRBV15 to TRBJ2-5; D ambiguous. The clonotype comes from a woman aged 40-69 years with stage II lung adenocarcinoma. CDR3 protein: CATSRAKETQYF. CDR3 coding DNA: TGTGCCACCAGCAGAGCTAAGGAGACCCAGTACTTC.